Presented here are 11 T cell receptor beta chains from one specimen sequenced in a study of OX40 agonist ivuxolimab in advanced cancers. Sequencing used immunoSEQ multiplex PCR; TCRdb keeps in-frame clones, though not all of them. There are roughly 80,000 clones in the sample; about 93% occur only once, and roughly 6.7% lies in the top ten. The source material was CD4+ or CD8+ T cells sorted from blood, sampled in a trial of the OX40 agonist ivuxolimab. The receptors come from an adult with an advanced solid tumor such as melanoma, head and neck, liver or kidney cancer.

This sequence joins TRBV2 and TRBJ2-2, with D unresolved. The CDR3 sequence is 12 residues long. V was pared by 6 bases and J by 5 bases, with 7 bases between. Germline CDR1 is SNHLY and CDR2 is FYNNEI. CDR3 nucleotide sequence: TGTGCCAGCAGCCCAGATACCGGGGAGCTGTTTTTT. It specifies CASSPDTGELFF.

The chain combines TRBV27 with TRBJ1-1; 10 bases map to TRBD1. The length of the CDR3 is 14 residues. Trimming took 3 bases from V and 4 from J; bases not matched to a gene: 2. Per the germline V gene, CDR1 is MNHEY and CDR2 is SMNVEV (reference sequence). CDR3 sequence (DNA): TGTGCCAGCAGTTTGGGACAGGGGACCACTGAAGCTTTCTTT. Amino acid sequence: CASSLGQGTTEAFF.

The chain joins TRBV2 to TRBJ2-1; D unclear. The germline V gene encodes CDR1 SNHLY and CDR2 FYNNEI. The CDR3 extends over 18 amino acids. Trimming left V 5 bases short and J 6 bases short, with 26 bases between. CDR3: CASSFVLSFGPLGNEQFF. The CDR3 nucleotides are TGTGCCAGCAGTTTTGTTTTGAGTTTTGGCCCTCTGGGCAATGAGCAGTTCTTC.

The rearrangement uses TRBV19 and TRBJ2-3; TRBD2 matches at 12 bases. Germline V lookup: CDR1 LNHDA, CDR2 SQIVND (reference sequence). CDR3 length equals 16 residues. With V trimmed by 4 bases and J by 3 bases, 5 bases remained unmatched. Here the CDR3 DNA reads TGTGCCAGTAGTAGCCGGACTAGCGGGGCAACAGATACGCAGTATTTT. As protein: CASSSRTSGATDTQYF.

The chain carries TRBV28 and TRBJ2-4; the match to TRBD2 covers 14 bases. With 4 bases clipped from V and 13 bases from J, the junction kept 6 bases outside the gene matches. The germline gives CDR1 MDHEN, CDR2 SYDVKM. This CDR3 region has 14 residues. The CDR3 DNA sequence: TGTGCCAGCAGTTCACCGGGACTAGCGGGGGACCAGTACTTC. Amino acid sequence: CASSSPGLAGDQYF.

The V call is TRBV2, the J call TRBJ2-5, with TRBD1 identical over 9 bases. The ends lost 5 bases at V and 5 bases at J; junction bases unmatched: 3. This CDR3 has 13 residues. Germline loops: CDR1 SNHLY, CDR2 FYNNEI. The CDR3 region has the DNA TGTGCCAGCAGTACAGGGGGCCTGGAGACCCAGTACTTC. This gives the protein CASSTGGLETQYF.

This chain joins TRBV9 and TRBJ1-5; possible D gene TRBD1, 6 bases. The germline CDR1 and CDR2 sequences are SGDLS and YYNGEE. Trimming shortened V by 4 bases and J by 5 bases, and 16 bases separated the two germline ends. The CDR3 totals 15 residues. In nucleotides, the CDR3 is TGTGCCAGCAGCCAAGGGGGGGGCTTAGATCAGCCCCAGCATTTT. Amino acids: CASSQGGGLDQPQHF.

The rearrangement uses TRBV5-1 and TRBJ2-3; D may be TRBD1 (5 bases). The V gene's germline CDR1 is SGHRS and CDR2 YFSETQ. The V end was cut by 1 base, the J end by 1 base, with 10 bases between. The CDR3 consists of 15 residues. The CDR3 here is CASSLYLGRTDTQYF. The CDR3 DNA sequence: TGCGCCAGCAGCTTGTATTTGGGGCGCACAGATACGCAGTATTTT.

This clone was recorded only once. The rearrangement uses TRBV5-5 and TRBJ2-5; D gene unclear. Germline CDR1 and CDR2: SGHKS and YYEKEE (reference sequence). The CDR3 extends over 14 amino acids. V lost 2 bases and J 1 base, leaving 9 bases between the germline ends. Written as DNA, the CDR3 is TGTGCCAGCAGCTTCCTTCCAGCCCAAGAGACCCAGTACTTC. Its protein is CASSFLPAQETQYF.

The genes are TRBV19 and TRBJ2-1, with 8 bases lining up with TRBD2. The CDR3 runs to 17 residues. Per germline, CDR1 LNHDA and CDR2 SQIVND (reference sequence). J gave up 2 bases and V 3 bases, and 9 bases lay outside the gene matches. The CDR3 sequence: CASSIGSGAPTYNEQFF. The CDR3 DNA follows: TGTGCCAGTAGTATTGGTAGCGGGGCACCTACCTACAATGAGCAGTTCTTC. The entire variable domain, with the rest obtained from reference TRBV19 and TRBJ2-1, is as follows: DGGITQSPKYLFRKEGQNVTLSCEQNLNHDAMYWYRQDPGQGLRLIYYSQIVNDFQKGDIAEGYSVSREKKESFPLTVTSAQKNPTAFYLCASSIGSGAPTYNEQFFGPGTRLTVL.

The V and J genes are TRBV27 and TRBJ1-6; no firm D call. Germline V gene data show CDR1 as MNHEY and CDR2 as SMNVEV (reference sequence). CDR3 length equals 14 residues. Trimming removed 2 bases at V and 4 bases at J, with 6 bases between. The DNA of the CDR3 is TGTGCCAGCAGTTTAAACGAATATAATTCACCCCTCCACTTT. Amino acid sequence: CASSLNEYNSPLHF.